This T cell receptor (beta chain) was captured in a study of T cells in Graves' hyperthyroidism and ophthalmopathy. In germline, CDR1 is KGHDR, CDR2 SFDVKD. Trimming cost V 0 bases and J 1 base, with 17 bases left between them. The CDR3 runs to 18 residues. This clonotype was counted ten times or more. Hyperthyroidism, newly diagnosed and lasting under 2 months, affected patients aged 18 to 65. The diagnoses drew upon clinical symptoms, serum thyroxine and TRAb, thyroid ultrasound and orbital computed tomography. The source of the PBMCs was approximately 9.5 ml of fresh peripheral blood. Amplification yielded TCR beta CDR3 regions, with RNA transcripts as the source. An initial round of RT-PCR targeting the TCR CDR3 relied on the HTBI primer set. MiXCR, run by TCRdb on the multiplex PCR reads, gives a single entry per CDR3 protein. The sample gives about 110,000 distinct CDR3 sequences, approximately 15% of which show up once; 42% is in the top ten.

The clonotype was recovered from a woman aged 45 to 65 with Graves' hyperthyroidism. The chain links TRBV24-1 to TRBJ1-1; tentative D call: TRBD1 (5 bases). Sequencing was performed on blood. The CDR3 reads CATSDLGRVKDPNTEAFF. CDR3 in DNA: TGTGCCACCAGTGATTTGGGCAGGGTGAAGGACCCGAACACTGAAGCTTTCTTT.